This T cell receptor beta chain was identified in a study of control samples from healthy donors and cancer patients. Clones were sequenced by immunoSEQ multiplex PCR, and TCRdb holds only the in-frame ones, with some missing. The sample lists around 6,000 clones; roughly 72% were seen once. From germline, CDR1 is SGHTA and CDR2 FQGNSA. The CDR3 has 13 amino acids. Deletions cut 2 bases from V and 9 bases from J, with 13 bases between. The V call is TRBV7-2, the J call TRBJ1-1; D not certain. Sample: formalin-fixed, paraffin-embedded tissue. This receptor was taken from a male donor with melanoma. The CDR3 nucleotides read TGTGCCAGCAGCTTATATGAAGGACCCCAAGCTTTCTTT. It yields the protein CASSLYEGPQAFF.